In its sample, the clone carrying this T cell receptor beta chain was seen a few times. Antigen: not known. This record belongs to a study of early T cells in non-severe SARS-CoV-2 infection. General study points: Lookups in VDJdb leaned toward anti-spike CD8 responses and missed private and CD4 specificities.

Individual cDNA molecules were tagged with unique molecular identifiers, the study reported. In TCRdb, the 5' RACE reads were re-called with MiXCR into one record per CDR3 protein. The table records roughly 63,000 distinct CDR3 sequences, 9.5% to 15% of them present only once. This TCR came from an adult who was a healthcare worker with PCR-confirmed SARS-CoV-2 infection or an uninfected control (not recorded which). The sequencing input was whole blood.

CDR3 sequence reads: CASSLSGSSYEQYF. CDR3 sequence (DNA): TGTGCCAGCAGCCTTAGCGGGAGCTCCTACGAGCAGTACTTC. This chain links TRBV28 with TRBJ2-7, with 9 positions matching TRBD2. In germline, CDR1 is MDHEN, CDR2 SYDVKM. Trimming removed 6 bases from V and 0 bases from J; junction bases left unmatched: 3. The CDR3 consists of 14 residues.